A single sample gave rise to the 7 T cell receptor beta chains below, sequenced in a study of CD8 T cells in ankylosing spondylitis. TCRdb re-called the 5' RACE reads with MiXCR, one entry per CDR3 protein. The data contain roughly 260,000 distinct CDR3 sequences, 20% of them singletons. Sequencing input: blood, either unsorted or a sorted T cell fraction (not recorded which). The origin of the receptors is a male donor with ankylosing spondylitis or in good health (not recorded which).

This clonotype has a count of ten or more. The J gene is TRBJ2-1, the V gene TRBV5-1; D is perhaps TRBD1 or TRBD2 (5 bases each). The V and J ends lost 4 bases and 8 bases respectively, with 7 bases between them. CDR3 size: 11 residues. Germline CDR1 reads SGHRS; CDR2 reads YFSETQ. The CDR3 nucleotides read TGCGCCAGCAGCGGGGGAGATGAGCAGTTCTTC. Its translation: CASSGGDEQFF.

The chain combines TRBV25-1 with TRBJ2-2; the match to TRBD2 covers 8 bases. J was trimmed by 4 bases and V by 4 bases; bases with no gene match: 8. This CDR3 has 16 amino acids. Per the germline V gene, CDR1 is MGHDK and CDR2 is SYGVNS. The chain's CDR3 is CASSAPGTRVTGELFF. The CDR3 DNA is TGTGCCAGCAGTGCCCCCGGGACTAGGGTCACCGGGGAGCTGTTTTTT.

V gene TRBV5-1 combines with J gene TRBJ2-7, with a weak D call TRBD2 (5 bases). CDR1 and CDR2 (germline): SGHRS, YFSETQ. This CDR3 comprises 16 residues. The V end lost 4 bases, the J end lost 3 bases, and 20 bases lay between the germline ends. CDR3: CASSREGLNHHYEQYV. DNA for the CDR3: TGCGCCAGCAGCAGAGAGGGTCTCAATCACCACTACGAGCAGTACGTC.

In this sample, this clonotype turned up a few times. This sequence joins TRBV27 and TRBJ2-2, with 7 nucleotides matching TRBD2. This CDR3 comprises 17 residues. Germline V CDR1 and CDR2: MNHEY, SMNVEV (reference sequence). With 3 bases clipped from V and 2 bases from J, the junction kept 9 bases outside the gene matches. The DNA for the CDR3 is TGTGCCAGCAGTTTTCTCGGGCTAGCGGATAACACCGGGGAGCTGTTTTTT. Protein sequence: CASSFLGLADNTGELFF.

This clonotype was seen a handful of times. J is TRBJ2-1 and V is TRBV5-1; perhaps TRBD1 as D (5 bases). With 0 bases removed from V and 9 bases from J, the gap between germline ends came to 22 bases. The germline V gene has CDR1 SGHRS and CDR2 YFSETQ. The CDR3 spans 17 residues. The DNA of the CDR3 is TGCGCCAGCAGCTTGGTATCAAGAAAGCCTAGTGGGGCTGAGCAGTTCTTC. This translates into CASSLVSRKPSGAEQFF.

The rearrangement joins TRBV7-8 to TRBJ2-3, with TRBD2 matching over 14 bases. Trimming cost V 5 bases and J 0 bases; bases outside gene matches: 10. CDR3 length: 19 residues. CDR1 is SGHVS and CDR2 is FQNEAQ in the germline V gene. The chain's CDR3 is CASSQIGLAGGPSTDTQYF. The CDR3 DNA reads TGTGCCAGCAGCCAAATCGGACTAGCGGGGGGTCCCAGCACAGATACGCAGTATTTT. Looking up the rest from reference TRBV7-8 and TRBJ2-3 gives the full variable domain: GAGVSQSPRYKVAKRGQDVALRCDPISGHVSLFWYQQALGQGPEFLTYFQNEAQLDKSGLPSDRFFAERPEGSVSTLKIQRTQQEDSAVYLCASSQIGLAGGPSTDTQYFGPGTRLTVL.

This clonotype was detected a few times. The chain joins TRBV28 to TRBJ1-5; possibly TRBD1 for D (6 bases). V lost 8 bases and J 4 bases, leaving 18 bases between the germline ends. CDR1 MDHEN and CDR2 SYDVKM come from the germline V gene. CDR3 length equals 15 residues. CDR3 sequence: CASRKTGTRNQPQHF. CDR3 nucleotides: TGTGCCAGCCGAAAGACAGGCACACGGAATCAGCCCCAGCATTTT.